The rows below give T cell receptor beta chains drawn from one sample of a study of glioma-infiltrating T cells after dendritic cell vaccination. Using immunoSEQ multiplex PCR, the repertoire was profiled, and TCRdb retains in-frame clones only, with some absent. The data show about 87,000 clones, under 85% seen once. The sequences come from blood, collected after dendritic cell vaccination. These TCRs come from a human donor with glioblastoma. The CDR3 runs from the conserved cysteine through the conserved F or W. A D gene is named only where the DNA matches it firmly. Clone size is stated in some rows and not others, as once, few, many or a class when expanded.

v_gene,abundance,j_gene,d_gene,CDR3nt,CDR3aa
TRBV5-1,NA,TRBJ1-4,NA,TGCGCCAGCAGCTTGAGCCCGGGGGGGGATGAAAAACTGTTTTTT,CASSLSPGGDEKLFF
TRBV5-1,NA,TRBJ1-4,NA,TGCGCCAGCAGCCCAGCCGGGTCTAATGAAAAACTGTTTTTT,CASSPAGSNEKLFF
TRBV6-1,NA,TRBJ2-3,TRBD1,TGTGCCAGCATCTGGGGACAGGGGTTTTTGGATACGCAGTATTTT,CASIWGQGFLDTQYF
TRBV7-6,NA,TRBJ2-1,TRBD2,TGTGCCAGCAGCTTAGTGGCGGGGGGGGGTGAGCAGTTCTTC,CASSLVAGGGEQFF
TRBV21-1,NA,TRBJ2-7,NA,TGTGCCAGCAGCCCCCGACAGAGGCCCTACGAGCAGTACTTC,CASSPRQRPYEQYF
TRBV4-1,few,TRBJ1-1,NA,TGCGCCAGCAGCCAAGTGGTGACAGAAGAAGCTTTCTTT,CASSQVVTEEAFF
TRBV30,NA,TRBJ1-1,NA,TGTGCCTGGAGGACCACAGGGAAGGTAACTGAAGCTTTCTTT,CAWRTTGKVTEAFF
TRBV6-5,NA,TRBJ1-1,NA,TGTGCCAGCACCCACGGGGCTGAAGCTTTCTTT,CASTHGAEAFF
TRBV5-6,once,TRBJ2-1,NA,TGTGCCAGCAGCCTCGGCGGGGGCCCTTACAATGAGCAGTTCTTC,CASSLGGGPYNEQFF
TRBV11-1,NA,TRBJ1-1,NA,TGTGCCAGCAGCTTAGTAGGAGGGCCTGTCGGTGAAGCTTTCTTT,CASSLVGGPVGEAFF
TRBV27,NA,TRBJ1-4,NA,TGTGCCAGCAGTTCCACAGGGTATTTGGCTGAAAAACTGTTTTTT,CASSSTGYLAEKLFF
TRBV6-1,NA,TRBJ2-3,TRBD1,TGTGCCAGCAGTGCCCGGACAGGGAGCACAGATACGCAGTATTTT,CASSARTGSTDTQYF
TRBV5-4,few,TRBJ1-6,NA,TGTGCCAGCAGTCAAGACAGGAATAATTCACCCCTCCACTTT,CASSQDRNNSPLHF
TRBV7-2,NA,TRBJ2-2,TRBD1,TGTGCCAGCAGCCCCGGGACAGGGTGGGACACCGGGGAGCTGTTTTTT,CASSPGTGWDTGELFF
TRBV15,NA,TRBJ1-2,NA,TGTGCCACCAGCAGTTCCAGGCAGAAGGTGGATGGCTACACCTTC,CATSSSRQKVDGYTF